One sample yielded the 25 T cell receptor beta chains listed below, sequenced in a study of blood T cells in healthy people across ages. The use of a sample-barcoded 5' primer and a J-beta primer mix characterized a second PCR of roughly 7 to 11 cycles. Each CDR3 protein gets one entry after TCRdb re-called the 5' RACE reads with MiXCR. Among hundreds of thousands of distinct CDR3 sequences, roughly 43% were seen once, and the ten largest hold 20% to 25%. The sample taken for sequencing was blood. The source is a man aged 80 or over in good health.

This clonotype was observed many times. V gene TRBV6-5 combines with J gene TRBJ2-5; 8 bases align to TRBD2. Germline CDR1 reads MNHEY; CDR2 reads SVGAGI. Unmatched junction bases numbered 5, after V lost 6 bases and J lost 2 bases. The CDR3 loop spans 14 amino acids. The CDR3 DNA is TGTGCCAGCAGCCGGACTAGCAGTCAAGAGACCCAGTACTTC. Residues: CASSRTSSQETQYF.

This clonotype was found a few times. This chain uses TRBV20-1 with TRBJ2-3; TRBD1 is a possible D gene (5 bases). V gave up 1 base and J gave up 1 base, with 9 bases separating them. The CDR3 consists of 14 residues. CDR1 is DFQATT and CDR2 is SNEGSKA in the germline V gene (reference sequence). The CDR3 loop is CSARASGRTDTQYF. The CDR3 DNA sequence: TGCAGTGCTAGAGCATCAGGGCGCACAGATACGCAGTATTTT.

This clonotype was detected a few times. The chain combines TRBV5-1 with TRBJ2-7, with 9 nucleotides matching TRBD1. Germline assignment: CDR1 SGHRS and CDR2 YFSETQ. This CDR3 comprises 16 residues. The V and J ends lost 3 bases and 1 base, in that order; junction bases with no gene match: 8. In DNA, the CDR3 is TGCGCCAGCAGCTCCCGGGACAGGGCTTTATCCTACGAGCAGTACTTC. Amino acids: CASSSRDRALSYEQYF.

The chain combines TRBV12-3 or TRBV12-4 with TRBJ2-3, with D perhaps TRBD2 (6 bases). This CDR3 spans 18 amino acids. Trimming removed 6 bases at V and 0 bases at J, with 22 bases between. The CDR3 bases are TGTGCCAGCAGGACCGGGACTCAGGCCCGACAGAGCACAGATACGCAGTATTTT. Its translation is CASRTGTQARQSTDTQYF.

The chain recombines TRBV7-9 with TRBJ2-1; D gene ambiguous. V was shortened by 9 bases and J by 8 bases, with 14 bases between the two germline ends. Germline loops: CDR1 SEHNR, CDR2 FQNEAQ (reference sequence). CDR3 length equals 12 residues. This CDR3 reads CASLSVSDEQFF. CDR3 DNA sequence: TGTGCCAGTCTCTCAGTCAGCGATGAGCAGTTCTTC. Complete variable domain (other parts from reference TRBV7-9 and TRBJ2-1): DTGVSQNPRHKITKRGQNVTFRCDPISEHNRLYWYRQTLGQGPEFLTYFQNEAQLEKSRLLSDRFSAERPKGSFSTLEIQRTEQGDSAMYLCASLSVSDEQFFGPGTRLTVL.

J is TRBJ2-5 and V is TRBV7-2; 10 bases are a match to TRBD2. In germline, CDR1 is SGHTA, CDR2 FQGNSA. This CDR3 has 16 amino acids. V lost 4 bases, J lost 11 bases, and 16 bases stayed unmatched. CDR3 in DNA: TGTGCCAGCAGCTCCAAGAGCGGGGGGGCACGGCATGAGCAGTACTTC. The encoded protein is CASSSKSGGARHEQYF.

The chain is built from TRBV12-3 or TRBV12-4 and TRBJ2-3; D not certain. There are 15 residues in the CDR3. V was shortened by 5 bases and J by 2 bases, with 14 bases between the two germline ends. The CDR3 sequence is CASSMRRTATDTQYF. In nucleotides, the CDR3 is TGTGCCAGCAGTATGCGCCGGACCGCCACAGATACGCAGTATTTT.

The chain combines TRBV29-1 with TRBJ2-5; TRBD2 is a possible D gene (6 bases). Between the trimmed V and J ends, which lost 3 bases and 4 bases, there was a span of 12 bases. The CDR3 runs to 13 residues. Per germline, CDR1 SQVTM and CDR2 ANQGSEA. CDR3 amino acids: CSVEVSSVETQYF. The DNA of the CDR3 is TGCAGCGTTGAGGTGTCTAGCGTAGAGACCCAGTACTTC.

Comments on this clonotype: A much larger clone lies a single base off, so this may be a read error. In nucleotides, the CDR3 is TGTGCCAGCAGCTTGGTGGGGGGGGGACTTTCCTACAATGAGCAGTACTTC. Translating gives CASSLVGGGLSYNEQYF. This chain joins TRBV5-5 and TRBJ2-1, with 7 nucleotides matching TRBD2. TRBJ2-7 matches the DNA end more closely, so the J call is doubtful. Germline V gives CDR1 SGHKS, CDR2 YYEKEE (reference sequence). The CDR3 is 17 amino acids.

Regarding this clonotype: A much larger clone lies a single base off, so this may be a read error. The V gene is TRBV6-5, the J gene TRBJ2-1, with D maybe TRBD2 (5 bases). V lost 5 bases to trimming and J lost 7 bases, with 12 bases between them. Germline-derived CDR1 and CDR2 are MNHEY and SVGAGI. The CDR3 length is 13 residues. This chain's CDR3 is CASSDAQRNEQFF. The CDR3 bases are TGTGCCAGCAGTGACGCCCAGCGGAATGAGCAGTTCTTC.

The chain has TRBV3-1 and TRBJ2-7; 8 nucleotides line up with TRBD2. V trimming: 1 base; J trimming: 6 bases; junction bases outside the gene matches: 8. CDR3 size: 15 residues. The germline V gene encodes CDR1 LGHDT and CDR2 YNNKEL (reference sequence). The CDR3: CASSQVLAVPREQYF. CDR3 sequence (DNA): TGTGCCAGCAGCCAAGTACTAGCGGTCCCTCGCGAGCAGTACTTC.

This clonotype has at least ten counts. A junction boundary mismatches the germline segment, possibly from a read error. V is TRBV6-6 and J is TRBJ2-3, with 8 bases fitting TRBD1. Germline CDR1 reads MNHNY; CDR2 reads SVGAGI (reference sequence). The CDR3 totals 12 residues. CDR3 bases: TGTGCCAGCAGTTACGGGACAGGTACGCAGTATTTT. Amino acid sequence: CASSYGTGTQYF.

This clonotype was recorded a few times. The chain has TRBV29-1 and TRBJ2-7, with 7 bases matching TRBD2. The ends lost 3 bases at V and 5 bases at J; junction bases unmatched: 4. The CDR3 extends over 12 amino acids. Germline V CDR1 and CDR2: SQVTM, ANQGSEA. The CDR3 reads CSVDKGGDEQYF. CDR3 nucleotide sequence: TGCAGCGTTGATAAGGGAGGGGACGAGCAGTACTTC.

In this sample, this clonotype turned up a few times. The V call is TRBV29-1, the J call TRBJ1-1; a possible D gene is TRBD1 (6 bases). Trimming left V 7 bases short and J 4 bases short, with 13 bases between. Per germline, CDR1 SQVTM and CDR2 ANQGSEA. This CDR3 is 12 amino acids long. CDR3 in amino acids: CSGQGPGTEAFF. As DNA, the CDR3 is TGCAGCGGGCAGGGGCCGGGCACTGAAGCTTTCTTT.

The chain links TRBV12-3 or TRBV12-4 to TRBJ2-7; 7 bases are shared with TRBD1. This CDR3 region has 14 residues. V lost 5 bases and J lost 6; bases outside the gene matches: 10. CDR3 coding DNA: TGTGCCAGCAGTCGCAGACAGGGTGGGATCGAGCAGTACTTC. This codes for CASSRRQGGIEQYF.

The chain recombines TRBV10-3 with TRBJ1-6; D is unclear. Looked up from germline, CDR1 is ENHRY and CDR2 is SYGVKD. This CDR3 region has 13 residues. V was clipped by 0 bases and J by 9 bases, with 6 bases between them. The DNA of the CDR3 is TGTGCCATCAGTGAGTCGTTGGCTTCACCCCTCCACTTT. This encodes CAISESLASPLHF.

The chain is built from TRBV20-1 and TRBJ2-3; TRBD1 aligns across 8 bases. CDR3 length: 14 residues. Per germline, CDR1 DFQATT and CDR2 SNEGSKA (reference sequence). J lost 5 bases, V lost 5 bases, and 9 bases had no gene match. CDR3 in DNA: TGCAGTGCTCCCCTGACAGGGGCAGGAGATACGCAGTATTTT. Its translation: CSAPLTGAGDTQYF.

The V gene is TRBV28, the J gene TRBJ2-5; D is unresolved. Germline CDR1 is MDHEN and CDR2 is SYDVKM. The CDR3 is made up of 14 amino acids. The ends were cut back, 1 base at V and 1 base at J, with 7 bases in the middle. The CDR3 DNA sequence: TGTGCCAGCAGTTTATCCGATTTCCAAGAGACCCAGTACTTC. It specifies CASSLSDFQETQYF. The full variable domain, completed using reference TRBV28 and TRBJ2-5, is DVKVTQSSRYLVKRTGEKVFLECVQDMDHENMFWYRQDPGLGLRLIYFSYDVKMKEKGDIPEGYSVSREKKERFSLILESASTNQTSMYLCASSLSDFQETQYFGPGTRLLVL.

V is TRBV27 and J is TRBJ2-3; 7 bases agree with TRBD1. After removal of 5 bases from V and 1 base from J, the junction contained 6 bases not matched to a gene. Per germline, CDR1 MNHEY and CDR2 SMNVEV (reference sequence). The CDR3 totals 15 residues. The CDR3 region has the DNA TGTGCCAGCAGTCCGAGACAGGGACGCACAGATACGCAGTATTTT. It codes for CASSPRQGRTDTQYF.

V usage is TRBV9 and J usage is TRBJ1-1; D uncertain. The CDR3 covers 16 residues. Trimming stripped 0 bases from V and 8 bases from J, with 20 bases between. The germline V gene has CDR1 SGDLS and CDR2 YYNGEE. CDR3 amino acids: CASSVAIGPSGGEAFF. The CDR3 nucleotides read TGTGCCAGCAGCGTAGCGATTGGGCCTTCGGGAGGGGAAGCTTTCTTT.

This chain connects TRBV20-1 to TRBJ2-7, with 9 bases matching TRBD2. V shed 2 bases, J shed 0 bases, and the junction held 8 bases outside the gene matches. The CDR3 totals 16 residues. The V gene's germline CDR1 is DFQATT and CDR2 SNEGSKA (reference sequence). The CDR3 region has the DNA TGCAGTGCTAGAAGCCCGACTAGCGGTCCCTCCTACGAGCAGTACTTC. Its translation is CSARSPTSGPSYEQYF.

This sequence joins TRBV27 and TRBJ1-2, with 12 bases that match TRBD1. CDR3 length equals 13 residues. With 6 bases clipped from V and 6 bases from J, the junction kept 2 bases outside the gene matches. The V gene's germline CDR1 is MNHEY and CDR2 SMNVEV (reference sequence). CDR3 DNA sequence: TGTGCCAGCAGGGGGACAGGGGGCGATGGCTACACCTTC. Amino acid sequence: CASRGTGGDGYTF.

V and J are TRBV7-3 and TRBJ1-6, with TRBD1 as a possible D gene (5 bases). The length of the CDR3 is 14 residues. V lost 4 bases to trimming and J lost 5 bases, with 9 bases between them. Germline values: CDR1 SGHTA, CDR2 FQGTGA. CDR3 in DNA: TGTGCCAGCAGCTCGGGAGGGGATAATTCACCCCTCCACTTT. Its protein is CASSSGGDNSPLHF.

The chain uses TRBV21-1 and TRBJ2-7. TRBV21-1 is an annotated pseudogene. This CDR3 comprises 14 residues. This CDR3 is CASSNGPPNYEQYF. The DNA for the CDR3 is TGTGCCAGCAGCAACGGACCGCCAAATTACGAGCAGTACTTC.

Remarks on this clonotype: One end of the junction varies from germline; a read error may be responsible. V is TRBV10-2 and J is TRBJ1-6, with D tentatively TRBD1 (6 bases). CDR1 and CDR2 (germline): WSHSY, SAAADI. The CDR3 consists of 13 residues. CDR3 region: CVSRQGLSSPLHF. The CDR3 DNA sequence: TGCGTCAGCAGGCAGGGGTTAAGTTCACCCCTCCACTTT.